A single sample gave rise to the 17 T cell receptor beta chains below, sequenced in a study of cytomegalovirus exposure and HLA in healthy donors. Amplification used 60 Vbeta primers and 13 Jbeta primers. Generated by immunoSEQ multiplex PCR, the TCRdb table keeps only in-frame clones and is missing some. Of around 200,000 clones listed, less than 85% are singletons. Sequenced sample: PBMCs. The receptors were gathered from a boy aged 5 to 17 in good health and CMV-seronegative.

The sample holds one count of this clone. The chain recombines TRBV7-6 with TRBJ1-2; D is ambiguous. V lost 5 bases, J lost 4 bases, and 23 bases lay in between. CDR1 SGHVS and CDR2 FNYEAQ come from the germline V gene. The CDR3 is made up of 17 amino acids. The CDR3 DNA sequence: TGTGCCAGCAGCCCAGTTACTAGCCGCCATAGCCCCTATGGCTACACCTTC. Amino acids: CASSPVTSRHSPYGYTF.

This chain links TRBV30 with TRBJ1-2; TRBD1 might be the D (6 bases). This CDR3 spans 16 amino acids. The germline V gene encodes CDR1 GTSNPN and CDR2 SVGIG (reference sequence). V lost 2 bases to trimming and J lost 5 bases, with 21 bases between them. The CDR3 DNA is TGTGCCTGGAGTACCGGACAGCTGCGACCGGGATATGGCTACACCTTC. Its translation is CAWSTGQLRPGYGYTF.

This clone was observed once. CDR3 DNA: TGTGCCAGCAGCCTCCGGGACAGGGGGTGGAAAACTGAAGCTTTCTTT. It yields the protein CASSLRDRGWKTEAFF. The V gene is TRBV13, the J gene TRBJ1-1; TRBD1 matches 11 bases. J lost 5 bases, V lost 5 bases, and 10 bases had no gene match. Looked up from germline, CDR1 is PRHDT and CDR2 is FYEKMQ (reference sequence). The CDR3 sequence is 16 residues long.

CDR3 region: CSVRRDRGNEQYF. The CDR3 coding sequence is TGCAGCGTTCGCCGGGACAGGGGTAACGAGCAGTACTTC. The gene calls are TRBV29-1 and TRBJ2-7, with 10 bases that match TRBD1. CDR3 size: 13 residues. J was trimmed by 5 bases and V by 5 bases; bases with no gene match: 6. Germline lookup yields CDR1 SQVTM and CDR2 ANQGSEA.

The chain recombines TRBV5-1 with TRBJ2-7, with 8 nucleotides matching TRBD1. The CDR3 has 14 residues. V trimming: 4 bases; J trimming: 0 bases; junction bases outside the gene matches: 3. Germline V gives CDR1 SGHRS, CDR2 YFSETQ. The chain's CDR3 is CASSPTGGSYEQYF. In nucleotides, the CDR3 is TGCGCCAGCAGCCCTACAGGGGGCTCCTACGAGCAGTACTTC.

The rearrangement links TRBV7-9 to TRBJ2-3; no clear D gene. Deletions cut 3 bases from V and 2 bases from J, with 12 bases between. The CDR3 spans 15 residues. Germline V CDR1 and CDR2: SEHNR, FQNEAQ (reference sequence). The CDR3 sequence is CASSFDSATTDTQYF. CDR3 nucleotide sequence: TGTGCCAGCAGCTTCGACTCGGCCACCACAGATACGCAGTATTTT.

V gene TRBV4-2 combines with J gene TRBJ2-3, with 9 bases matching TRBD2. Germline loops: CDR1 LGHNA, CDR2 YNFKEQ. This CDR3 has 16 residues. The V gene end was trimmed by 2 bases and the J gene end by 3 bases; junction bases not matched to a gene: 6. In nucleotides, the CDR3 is TGTGCCAGCAGCCAAACCCTTACTAGCGGGACAGATACGCAGTATTTT. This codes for CASSQTLTSGTDTQYF.

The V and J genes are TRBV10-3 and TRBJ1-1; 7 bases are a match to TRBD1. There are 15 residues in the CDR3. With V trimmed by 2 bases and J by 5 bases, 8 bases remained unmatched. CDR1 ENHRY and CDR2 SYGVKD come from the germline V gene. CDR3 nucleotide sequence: TGTGCCATCAGTGAGAGACAGGGTTCGCATACTGAAGCTTTCTTT. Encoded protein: CAISERQGSHTEAFF.

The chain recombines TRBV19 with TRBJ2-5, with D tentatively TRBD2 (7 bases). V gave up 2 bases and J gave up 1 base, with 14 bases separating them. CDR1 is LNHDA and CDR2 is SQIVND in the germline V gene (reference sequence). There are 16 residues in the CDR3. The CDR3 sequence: CASSIMAGAFQETQYF. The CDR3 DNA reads TGTGCCAGTAGTATAATGGCGGGGGCCTTCCAAGAGACCCAGTACTTC.

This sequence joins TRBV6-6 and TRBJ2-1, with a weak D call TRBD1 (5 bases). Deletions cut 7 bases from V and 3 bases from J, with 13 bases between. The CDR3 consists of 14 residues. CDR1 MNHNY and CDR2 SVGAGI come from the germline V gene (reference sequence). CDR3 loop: CASTKGADYNEQFF. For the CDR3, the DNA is TGTGCCAGCACCAAAGGGGCAGACTACAATGAGCAGTTCTTC.

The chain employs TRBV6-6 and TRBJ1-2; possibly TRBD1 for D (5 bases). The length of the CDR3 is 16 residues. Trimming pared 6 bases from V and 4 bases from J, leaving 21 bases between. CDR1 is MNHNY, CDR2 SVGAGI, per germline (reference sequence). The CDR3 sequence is CASSVRQKLKAYGYTF. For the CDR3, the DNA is TGTGCCAGCAGCGTTCGACAGAAACTAAAGGCCTATGGCTACACCTTC.

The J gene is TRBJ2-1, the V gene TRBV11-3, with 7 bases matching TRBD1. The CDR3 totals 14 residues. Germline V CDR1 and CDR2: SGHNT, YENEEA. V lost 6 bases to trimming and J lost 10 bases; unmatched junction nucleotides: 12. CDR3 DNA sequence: TGTGCCAGCAGTTTGGCTACGACAGGGTCCGAGCAGTTCTTC. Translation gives CASSLATTGSEQFF.

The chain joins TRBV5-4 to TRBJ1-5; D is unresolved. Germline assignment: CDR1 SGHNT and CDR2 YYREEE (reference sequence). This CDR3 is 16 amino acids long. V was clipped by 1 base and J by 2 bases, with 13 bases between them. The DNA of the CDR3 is TGTGCCAGCAGCTTGCCGGGGTGGAGGGGCAATCAGCCCCAGCATTTT. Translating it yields CASSLPGWRGNQPQHF.

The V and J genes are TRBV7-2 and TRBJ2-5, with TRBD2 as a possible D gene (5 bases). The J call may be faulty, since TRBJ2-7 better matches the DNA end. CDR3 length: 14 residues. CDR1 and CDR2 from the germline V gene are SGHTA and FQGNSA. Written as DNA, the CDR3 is TGTGCCAGCAGCTCGGACTGGGGTTCGCGCGAGCAGTACTTC. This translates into CASSSDWGSREQYF.

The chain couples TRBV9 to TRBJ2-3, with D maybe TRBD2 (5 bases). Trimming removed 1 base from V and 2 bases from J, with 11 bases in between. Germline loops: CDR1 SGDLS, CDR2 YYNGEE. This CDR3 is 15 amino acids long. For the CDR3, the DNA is TGTGCCAGCAGCGTATCGGCCGGGATCACAGATACGCAGTATTTT. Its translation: CASSVSAGITDTQYF. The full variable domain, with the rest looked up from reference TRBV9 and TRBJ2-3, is DSGVTQTPKHLITATGQRVTLRCSPRSGDLSVYWYQQSLDQGLQFLIQYYNGEERAKGNILERFSAQQFPDLHSELNLSSLELGDSALYFCASSVSAGITDTQYFGPGTRLTVL.

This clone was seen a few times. The CDR3 is CASGDITPGYGYTF. In DNA, the CDR3 is TGTGCCAGCGGGGACATTACCCCGGGCTATGGCTACACCTTC. The chain combines TRBV6-5 with TRBJ1-2; tentatively, D is TRBD1 (6 bases). From germline, CDR1 is MNHEY and CDR2 SVGAGI. The CDR3 consists of 14 residues. Trimming took 8 bases from V and 4 from J, leaving 17 bases between them.

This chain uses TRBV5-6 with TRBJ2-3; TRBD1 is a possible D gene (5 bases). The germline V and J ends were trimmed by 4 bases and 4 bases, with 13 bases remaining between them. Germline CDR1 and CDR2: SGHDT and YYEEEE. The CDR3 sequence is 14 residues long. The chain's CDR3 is CASSEGWGSDTQYF. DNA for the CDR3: TGTGCCAGCAGCGAAGGGTGGGGCTCAGATACGCAGTATTTT.